A selection of T cell receptor beta chains follows, all from one sample in a study of T cells in Graves' hyperthyroidism and ophthalmopathy. TCRdb re-derived calls from the multiplex PCR reads in MiXCR, one entry per CDR3 protein. The data contain about 540,000 distinct CDR3 sequences, 40% to 55% of them seen just once; the ten biggest clones take up around 8%. Specimen: peripheral blood or thyroid tissue (not recorded which). The receptors come from a woman younger than 35 with Graves' hyperthyroidism. Each CDR3 is given with its conserved first and last residue. D genes are given only for firm matches. Size is omitted from some rows. Given values are once, few, many or a class for expanded clones.

v_call,j_call,clone_size,d_call,cdr3_nt,cdr3_aa
TRBV29-1,TRBJ1-5,.,TRBD1,TGCAGCGTTGAGTATCCTGGGGACAGTGTATTCGGCAATCAGCCCCAGCATTTT,CSVEYPGDSVFGNQPQHF
TRBV29-1,TRBJ1-1,.,.,TGCAGCCCCGTCGGAGGGAACACTGAAGCTTTCTTT,CSPVGGNTEAFF
TRBV4-2,TRBJ2-7,.,.,TGTGCCAGCAGCCAAGACGGAGGGCTCTCCTACGAGCAGTACTTC,CASSQDGGLSYEQYF
TRBV29-1,TRBJ1-4,many,.,TGCAGCGTTGGAGAACACGCAACTAATGAAAAACTGTTTTTT,CSVGEHATNEKLFF
TRBV7-6,TRBJ2-2,many,.,TGTGCCAGCAGCCCCCCGGTGGCGGGCACCGGGGAGCTGTTTTTT,CASSPPVAGTGELFF
TRBV4-2,TRBJ2-3,once,.,TGTGCCAGCAGCCAAGACCCATCAACCACAGATACGCAGTATTTT,CASSQDPSTTDTQYF
TRBV6-5,TRBJ1-2,many,TRBD1,TGTGCCAGCAGAACGGACAGGGGAGGTGGCTACACCTTC,CASRTDRGGGYTF
TRBV20-1,TRBJ2-7,many,.,TGCAGTGCTAGAGAAGGGCCCTGGGGCCACGAGCAGTACTTC,CSAREGPWGHEQYF
TRBV19,TRBJ2-7,many,TRBD1,TGTGCCAGTAGTTTGACAGGGTTGCACGAGCAGTACTTC,CASSLTGLHEQYF
TRBV20-1,TRBJ1-2,many,TRBD1,TGCAGTGCAACAGGGGACAACTATGGCTACACCTTC,CSATGDNYGYTF
TRBV2,TRBJ1-2,.,TRBD1,TGTGCCAGCAGTGAAGACAGGGGGGCTGGCTACACCTTC,CASSEDRGAGYTF
TRBV29-1,TRBJ1-5,.,TRBD1,TGCAGCGGAAGGGACAGGCACTACGAGCATTTT,CSGRDRHYEHF
TRBV5-6,TRBJ2-7,many,.,TGTGCCAGCAGCTTGGAGGGACAACCTTTATACTCCTACGAGCAGTACTTC,CASSLEGQPLYSYEQYF
TRBV11-1,TRBJ1-6,.,TRBD1,TGTGCCATGTTGAGGGGACAGGATAATTCACCCCTCCACTTT,CAMLRGQDNSPLHF
TRBV6-1,TRBJ2-7,.,.,TGTGCCAGCAGTTTCGAGTTAGGGGCAGGGTCCTACGAGCAGTACTTC,CASSFELGAGSYEQYF
TRBV4-1,TRBJ1-2,many,.,TGCGCCAGCAGCCAAGGTAGTGGGACCGGGGGTGGCTACACCTTC,CASSQGSGTGGGYTF